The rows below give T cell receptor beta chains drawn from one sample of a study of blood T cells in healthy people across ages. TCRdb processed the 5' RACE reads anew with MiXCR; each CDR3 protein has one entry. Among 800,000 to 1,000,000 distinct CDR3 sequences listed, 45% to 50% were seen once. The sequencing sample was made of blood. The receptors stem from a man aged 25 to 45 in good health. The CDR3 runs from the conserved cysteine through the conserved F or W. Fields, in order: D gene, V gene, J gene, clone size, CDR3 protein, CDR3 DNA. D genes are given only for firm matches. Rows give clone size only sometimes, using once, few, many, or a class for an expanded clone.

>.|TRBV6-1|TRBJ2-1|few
CASRGETVYNEQFF
TGTGCCAGCAGGGGGGAGACAGTCTACAATGAGCAGTTCTTC
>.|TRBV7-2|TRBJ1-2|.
CASSSAAGTFYGYTF
TGTGCCAGCAGCTCCGCGGCCGGAACCTTCTATGGCTACACCTTC
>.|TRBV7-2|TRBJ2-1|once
CASSPKIISSYNEQFF
TGTGCCAGCAGTCCTAAGATTATCAGCTCCTACAATGAGCAGTTCTTC
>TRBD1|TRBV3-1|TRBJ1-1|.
CASSPGQGISEAFF
TGTGCCAGCAGCCCTGGACAGGGAATCTCTGAAGCTTTCTTT
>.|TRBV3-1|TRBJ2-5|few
CASSEYSGFQETQYF
TGTGCCAGCAGCGAGTACAGCGGTTTTCAAGAGACCCAGTACTTC
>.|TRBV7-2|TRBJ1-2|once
CASSLASPETSYGYTF
TGTGCCAGCAGCTTAGCGAGCCCCGAGACAAGTTATGGCTACACCTTC
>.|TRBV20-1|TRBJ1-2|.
CSARDYNYGYTF
TGCAGTGCTAGGGACTATAACTATGGCTACACCTTC
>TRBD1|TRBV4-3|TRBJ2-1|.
CASSHRDRGRDEQFF
TGCGCCAGCAGCCACCGGGACAGGGGTCGGGATGAGCAGTTCTTC
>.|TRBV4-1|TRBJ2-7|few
CASSQVPAGTVSYEQYF
TGCGCCAGCAGCCAAGTTCCGGCAGGGACGGTCTCCTACGAGCAGTACTTC
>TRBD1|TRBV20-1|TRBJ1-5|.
CSAPWSGQINQPQHF
TGCAGTGCCCCTTGGTCGGGACAGATAAATCAGCCCCAGCATTTT
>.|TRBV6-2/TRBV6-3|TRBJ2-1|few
CASTQFAASEQFF
TGTGCCAGCACCCAGTTTGCGGCTAGCGAGCAGTTCTTC
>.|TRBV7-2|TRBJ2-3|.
CASSPYGVYPETQYF
TGTGCCAGCAGCCCCTATGGGGTGTATCCAGAGACGCAGTATTTT
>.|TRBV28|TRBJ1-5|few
CASSFQVGNQPQHF
TGTGCCAGCAGTTTTCAGGTCGGCAATCAGCCCCAGCATTTT
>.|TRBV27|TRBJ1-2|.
CASSVGDPTYGYTF
TGTGCCAGCAGTGTCGGGGATCCTACCTATGGCTACACCTTC
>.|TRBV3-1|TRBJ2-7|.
CASSQGGGVVSPYEQYF
TGTGCCAGCAGCCAAGGAGGGGGAGTGGTATCTCCTTACGAGCAGTACTTC
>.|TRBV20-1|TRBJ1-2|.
CSATDDGGRGYTF
TGCAGTGCTACGGACGATGGGGGCCGGGGCTACACCTTC
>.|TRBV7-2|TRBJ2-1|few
CASTPPAYNEQFF
TGTGCCAGCACCCCCCCGGCCTACAATGAGCAGTTCTTC
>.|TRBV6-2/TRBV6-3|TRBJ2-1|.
CTSSGDTNEQFF
TGTACCAGCAGCGGGGACACCAATGAGCAGTTCTTC
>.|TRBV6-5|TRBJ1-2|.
CASMRSGYGYTF
TGTGCCAGCATGAGATCAGGCTATGGCTACACCTTC
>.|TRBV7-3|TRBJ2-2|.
CASSFENSAGELFF
TGTGCCAGCAGCTTCGAGAACTCGGCGGGGGAGCTGTTTTTT
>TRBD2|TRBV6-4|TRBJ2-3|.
CASSELAGELDTQYF
TGTGCCAGCAGTGAACTAGCGGGGGAGCTAGATACGCAGTATTTT
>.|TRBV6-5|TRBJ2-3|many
CAAGRGTDTQYF
TGTGCGGCCGGGCGGGGAACAGATACGCAGTATTTT
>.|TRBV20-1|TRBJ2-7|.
CSAEPKTQPYEQYF
TGCAGTGCTGAACCCAAGACCCAGCCCTACGAGCAGTACTTC
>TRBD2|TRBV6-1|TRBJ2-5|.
CASSKSIAGAFVHEQYF
TGTGCCAGCAGCAAATCCATAGCGGGAGCTTTTGTCCATGAGCAGTACTTC
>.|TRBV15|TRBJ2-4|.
CATSTKSKGHQFQYF
TGTGCCACCAGCACCAAAAGCAAGGGACATCAATTTCAGTACTTC
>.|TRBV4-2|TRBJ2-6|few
CASSQVGSSGANVLTF
TGTGCCAGCAGCCAAGTGGGCTCGTCTGGGGCCAACGTCCTGACTTTC
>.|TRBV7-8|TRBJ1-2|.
CASGTYGTENGYTF
TGTGCCAGCGGAACTTACGGGACTGAGAATGGCTACACCTTC
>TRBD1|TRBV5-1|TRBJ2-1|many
CASSLGTGSYNEQFF
TGTGCCAGCAGCTTGGGGACAGGGTCATACAATGAGCAGTTCTTC
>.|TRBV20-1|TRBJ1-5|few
CSARAQQGGQPQHF
TGCAGTGCTCGCGCACAACAGGGCGGACAGCCCCAGCATTTT
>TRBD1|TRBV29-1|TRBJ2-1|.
CSASDRGFNNEQFF
TGCAGCGCAAGCGACAGGGGCTTCAACAATGAGCAGTTCTTC
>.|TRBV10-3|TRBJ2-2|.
CAISREVGELFF
TGTGCCATCAGCCGAGAGGTCGGGGAGCTGTTTTTT